The 14 T cell receptor beta chains listed next were all sequenced from one sample in a study of cytomegalovirus exposure and HLA in healthy donors. Researchers ran the PCR with 60 Vbeta and 13 Jbeta primers. The data were produced by immunoSEQ multiplex PCR, yet TCRdb's version contains in-frame clones alone and is incomplete. This repertoire shows about 210,000 clones, roughly 85% found once; its top ten account for approximately 2%. Input material: PBMCs. Receptor source: a male donor in good health and CMV-seronegative.

The chain joins TRBV27 to TRBJ1-3; no clear D gene. The CDR3 spans 14 residues. The V end lost 8 bases, the J end lost 2 bases, and 13 bases lay between the germline ends. CDR1 is MNHEY and CDR2 is SMNVEV in the germline V gene (reference sequence). Written as DNA, the CDR3 is TGTGCCAGCTCAACAGCGGTTCCTGGAAACACCATATATTTT. This encodes CASSTAVPGNTIYF.

This clone was detected a few times. The chain couples TRBV4-2 to TRBJ1-6; TRBD1 matches 10 bases. V lost 2 bases to trimming and J lost 8 bases; unmatched junction nucleotides: 6. The CDR3 sequence is 16 residues long. Germline loops: CDR1 LGHNA, CDR2 YNFKEQ. The CDR3 here is CASSQLETGGYSPLHF. The CDR3 DNA is TGTGCCAGCAGCCAACTCGAGACAGGGGGCTATTCACCCCTCCACTTT.

The chain links TRBV9 to TRBJ1-2; unclear D gene. The V gene lost 2 bases and the J gene lost 4 bases, with 6 bases spanning the gap. In germline, CDR1 is SGDLS, CDR2 YYNGEE. The CDR3 length is 12 residues. Written as DNA, the CDR3 is TGTGCCAGCAGCGTGAGGGCCTATGGCTACACCTTC. The encoded protein is CASSVRAYGYTF.

The chain carries TRBV5-1 and TRBJ1-6; 8 bases align to TRBD1. V lost 0 bases and J lost 10; bases outside the gene matches: 6. The CDR3 sequence is 15 residues long. Germline loops: CDR1 SGHRS, CDR2 YFSETQ. The CDR3 reads CASSLGVTGDSPLHF. The DNA of the CDR3 is TGCGCCAGCAGCTTGGGCGTGACAGGGGACTCACCCCTCCACTTT.

V and J are TRBV27 and TRBJ2-5; 8 bases line up with TRBD2. The germline gives CDR1 MNHEY, CDR2 SMNVEV (reference sequence). This CDR3 comprises 15 residues. With V trimmed by 6 bases and J by 1 base, 7 bases remained unmatched. CDR3 coding DNA: TGTGCCAGCAGCGCACCAGCGGGGGCCCAAGAGACCCAGTACTTC. Translating gives CASSAPAGAQETQYF.

About this clone itself: One end of the junction is discordant with germline, which a read error may explain. V gene TRBV7-9 combines with J gene TRBJ2-1; D is perhaps TRBD1 (6 bases). Germline CDR1 reads SEHNR; CDR2 reads FQNEAQ (reference sequence). The CDR3 spans 16 residues. The CDR3 reads CSSSLGTGFSYNEQFF. DNA for the CDR3: TGTTCCAGCAGCTTGGGAACAGGGTTCTCCTACAATGAGCAGTTCTTC.

This chain uses TRBV19 with TRBJ1-1, with 9 bases fitting TRBD1. CDR3 size: 16 residues. After removal of 8 bases from V and 3 bases from J, the junction contained 13 bases not matched to a gene. Germline V gene lookup returns CDR1 LNHDA and CDR2 SQIVND (reference sequence). CDR3 nucleotide sequence: TGTGCCAGTCGGACAGGGGTGGCCTGGTGGGACACTGAAGCTTTCTTT. Encoded protein: CASRTGVAWWDTEAFF.

This rearrangement joins TRBV11-2 to TRBJ1-2, with D unresolved. The germline V and J ends were trimmed by 5 bases and 5 bases, with 18 bases remaining between them. The CDR3 spans 15 residues. Germline lookup yields CDR1 SGHAT and CDR2 FQNNGV. The CDR3 protein is CASSTRAGRGYGYTF. CDR3 sequence (DNA): TGTGCCAGCAGCACCCGCGCCGGGCGCGGGTATGGCTACACCTTC.

The chain carries TRBV25-1 and TRBJ1-2, with D possibly matching TRBD1 (5 bases). The V gene lost 0 bases and the J gene lost 6 bases, with 8 bases spanning the gap. The V gene's germline CDR1 is MGHDK and CDR2 SYGVNS. There are 13 residues in the CDR3. CDR3 DNA: TGTGCCAGCAGTGAATATATGGGGCATGGCTACACCTTC. Encoded protein: CASSEYMGHGYTF.

The rearrangement links TRBV9 to TRBJ2-1; D gene ambiguous. The V and J ends lost 3 bases and 7 bases respectively, with 17 bases between them. The CDR3 loop spans 15 amino acids. Germline V CDR1 and CDR2: SGDLS, YYNGEE. CDR3 DNA sequence: TGTGCCAGCAGCGGAATTAGCCTGGTGGGTAATGAGCAGTTCTTC. This gives the protein CASSGISLVGNEQFF.

This clone was counted a single time. The chain recombines TRBV13 with TRBJ2-7; 10 nucleotides line up with TRBD1. Trimming removed 3 bases from V and 8 bases from J; junction bases left unmatched: 7. This CDR3 has 14 residues. Germline loops: CDR1 PRHDT, CDR2 FYEKMQ (reference sequence). The CDR3 loop reads CASSFGTGDRKQYF. CDR3 sequence (DNA): TGTGCCAGCAGCTTCGGGACAGGGGACCGTAAGCAGTACTTC.

The chain combines TRBV10-3 with TRBJ2-2; 10 positions agree with TRBD1. In germline, CDR1 is ENHRY, CDR2 SYGVKD. The CDR3 spans 18 residues. J gave up 4 bases and V 9 bases, and 17 bases lay outside the gene matches. CDR3 nucleotide sequence: TGTGCCATTGGGACCCGGGACAGGGGCACCTCGGGCACCGGGGAGCTGTTTTTT. As protein: CAIGTRDRGTSGTGELFF.

The chain employs TRBV19 and TRBJ2-7; a possible D gene is TRBD2 (6 bases). V lost 3 bases to trimming and J lost 1 base, with 13 bases between them. The length of the CDR3 is 15 residues. Per germline, CDR1 LNHDA and CDR2 SQIVND (reference sequence). DNA for the CDR3: TGTGCCAGTAGTATGGTGGAGGGGTTATCCTACGAGCAGTACTTC. It specifies CASSMVEGLSYEQYF.

V and J are TRBV5-1 and TRBJ2-4; possibly TRBD1 for D (6 bases). Looked up from germline, CDR1 is SGHRS and CDR2 is YFSETQ. The CDR3 runs to 14 residues. V lost 0 bases and J lost 9, with 13 bases in between. The CDR3 DNA reads TGCGCCAGCAGCTTGGAAGGGGGAGCAGGCATTCAGTACTTC. This sequence encodes CASSLEGGAGIQYF. The full variable domain, in which reference TRBV5-1 and TRBJ2-4 provide the parts outside the CDR3, is KAGVTQTPRYLIKTRGQQVTLSCSPISGHRSVSWYQQTPGQGLQFLFEYFSETQRNKGNFPGRFSGRQFSNSRSEMNVSTLELGDSALYLCASSLEGGAGIQYFGAGTRLSVL.